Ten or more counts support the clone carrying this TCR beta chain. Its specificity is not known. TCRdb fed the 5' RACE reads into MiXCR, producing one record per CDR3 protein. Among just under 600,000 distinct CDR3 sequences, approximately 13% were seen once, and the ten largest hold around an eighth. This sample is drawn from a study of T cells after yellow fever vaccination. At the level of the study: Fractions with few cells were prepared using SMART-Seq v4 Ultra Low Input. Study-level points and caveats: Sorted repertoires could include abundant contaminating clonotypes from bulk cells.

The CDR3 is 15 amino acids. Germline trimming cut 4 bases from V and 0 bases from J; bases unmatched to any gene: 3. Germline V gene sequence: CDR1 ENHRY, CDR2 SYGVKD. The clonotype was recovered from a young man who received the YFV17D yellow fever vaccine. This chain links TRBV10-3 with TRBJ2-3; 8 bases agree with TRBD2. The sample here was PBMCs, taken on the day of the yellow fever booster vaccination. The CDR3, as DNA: TGTGCCATCAGTGTTTTAGCGGGAAGCACAGATACGCAGTATTTT. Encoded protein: CAISVLAGSTDTQYF.